This T cell receptor beta chain was sequenced during a study of T-cell reconstitution after alpha-beta-depleted transplantation in children. Points from the study as a whole: Once a year had passed after transplant, T-cell counts and diversity came mostly from newly produced T cells. Surviving recipient cells, namely T cells and thymic progenitors, were the source of high day-60 TCRbeta diversity in some patients. Roughly two months post-transplant, alpha-beta T cells reportedly originated from several hundred graft clones that had expanded.

Looked up from germline, CDR1 is SEHNR and CDR2 is FQNEAQ (reference sequence). The CDR3 runs 15 residues. Trimming removed 2 bases at V and 2 bases at J, with 12 bases between. Ten or more counts support this clonotype. Its target is unknown. TCRbeta library construction was performed incorporating unique molecular identifiers. From the PCR reads, TCRdb called clonotypes with MiXCR, one entry per CDR3 protein. The sample has approximately 520,000 distinct CDR3 sequences, roughly an eighth seen once; the top ten hold less than 15%. The clonotype was recovered from a female patient under 10 years old who had a stem cell transplant for aplastic anemia, so the T cells may come from the graft donor. The V gene is TRBV7-9, the J gene TRBJ1-2, with D unclear. The material was PBMCs, mostly from graft donor cells, obtained 180 days after TCRalphabeta/CD19-depleted stem cell transplant. CDR3 DNA sequence: TGTGCCAGCAGCTTACACCGGGCAGACAACTATGGCTACACCTTC. Protein: CASSLHRADNYGYTF.